This entry features one TCR beta chain sequence. Its antigen is unidentified. The sample originates from a study of liver allograft versus peripheral blood T cells. For the study at large: The authors compared T cell receptor repertoires in transplanted livers with those in the peripheral blood of recipients.

Each CDR3 protein gets one entry after TCRdb re-called the reads with MiXCR. Here the sample spans about 9,600 distinct CDR3 sequences, approximately 15% being singletons. The CDR3 is made up of 10 amino acids. V dropped 7 bases and J dropped 5 bases, with 8 bases sitting between them. Germline CDR1 is DFQATT and CDR2 is SNEGSKA (reference sequence). Study results and limitations: Differences were reported between the T cell receptor repertoires inside liver allografts and those that were detected in peripheral blood.

This chain links TRBV20-1 with TRBJ1-1; D possibly corresponds to TRBD1 (5 bases). The receptor comes from a human patient who had a liver transplant. The graft donor may have contributed some T cells. This CDR3 is CSVGVTEAFF. CDR3 in DNA: TGCAGTGTAGGGGTAACTGAAGCTTTCTTT.